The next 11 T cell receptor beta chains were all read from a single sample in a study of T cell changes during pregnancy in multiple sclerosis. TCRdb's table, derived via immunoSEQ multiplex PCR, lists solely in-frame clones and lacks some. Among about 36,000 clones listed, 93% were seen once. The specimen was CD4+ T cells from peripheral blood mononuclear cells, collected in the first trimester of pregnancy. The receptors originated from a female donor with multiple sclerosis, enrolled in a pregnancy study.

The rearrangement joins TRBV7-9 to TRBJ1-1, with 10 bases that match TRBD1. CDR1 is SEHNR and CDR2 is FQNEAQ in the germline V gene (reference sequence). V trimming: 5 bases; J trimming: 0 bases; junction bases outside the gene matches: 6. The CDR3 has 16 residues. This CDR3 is CASSRRQGAMNTEAFF. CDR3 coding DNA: TGTGCCAGCAGCCGGAGACAGGGGGCTATGAACACTGAAGCTTTCTTT.

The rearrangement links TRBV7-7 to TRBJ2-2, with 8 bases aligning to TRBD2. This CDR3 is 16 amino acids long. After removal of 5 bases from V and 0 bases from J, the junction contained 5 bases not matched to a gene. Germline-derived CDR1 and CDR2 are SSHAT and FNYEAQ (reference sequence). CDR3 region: CASSNLAGANTGELFF. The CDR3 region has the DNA TGTGCCAGCAGCAATCTAGCGGGTGCGAACACCGGGGAGCTGTTTTTT.

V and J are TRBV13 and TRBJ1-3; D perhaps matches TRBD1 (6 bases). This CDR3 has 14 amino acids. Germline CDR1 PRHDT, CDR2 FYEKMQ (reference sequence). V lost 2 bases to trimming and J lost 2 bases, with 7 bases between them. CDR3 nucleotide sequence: TGTGCCAGCAGCTTACAGGGGACTGGAAACACCATATATTTT. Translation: CASSLQGTGNTIYF.

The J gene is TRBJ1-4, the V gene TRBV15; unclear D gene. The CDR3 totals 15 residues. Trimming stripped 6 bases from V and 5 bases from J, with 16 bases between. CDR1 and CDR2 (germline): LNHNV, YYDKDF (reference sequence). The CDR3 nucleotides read TGTGCCACCAGTTTATTTGGGCCTCAGAATGAAAAACTGTTTTTT. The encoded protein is CATSLFGPQNEKLFF. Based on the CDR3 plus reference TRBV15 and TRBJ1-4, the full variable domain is DAMVIQNPRYQVTQFGKPVTLSCSQTLNHNVMYWYQQKSSQAPKLLFHYYDKDFNNEADTPDNFQSRRPNTSFCFLDIRSPGLGDTAMYLCATSLFGPQNEKLFFGSGTQLSVL.

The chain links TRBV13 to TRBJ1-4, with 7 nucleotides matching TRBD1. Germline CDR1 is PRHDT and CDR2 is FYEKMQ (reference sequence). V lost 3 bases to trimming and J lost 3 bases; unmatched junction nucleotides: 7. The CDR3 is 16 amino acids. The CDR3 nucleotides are TGTGCCAGCAGCTTTAAAACAGGGGCACCTAATGAAAAACTGTTTTTT. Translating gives CASSFKTGAPNEKLFF.

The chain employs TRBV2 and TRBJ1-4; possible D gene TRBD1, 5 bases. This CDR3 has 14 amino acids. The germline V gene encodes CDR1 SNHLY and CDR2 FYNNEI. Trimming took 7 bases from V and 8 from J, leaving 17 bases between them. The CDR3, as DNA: TGTGCCAGCACCGGGGGACGGTGGGTCGAAAAACTGTTTTTT. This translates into CASTGGRWVEKLFF.

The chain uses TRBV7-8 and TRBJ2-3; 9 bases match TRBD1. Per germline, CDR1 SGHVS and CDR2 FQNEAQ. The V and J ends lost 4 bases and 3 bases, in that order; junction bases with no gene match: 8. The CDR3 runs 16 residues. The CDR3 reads CASSSIPGQGTDTQYF. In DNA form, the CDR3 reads TGTGCCAGCAGCTCCATCCCGGGACAGGGAACAGATACGCAGTATTTT.

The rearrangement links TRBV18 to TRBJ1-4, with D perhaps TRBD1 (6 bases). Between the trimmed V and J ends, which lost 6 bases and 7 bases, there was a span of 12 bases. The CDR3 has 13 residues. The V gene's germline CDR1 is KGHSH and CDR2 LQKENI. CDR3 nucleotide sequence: TGTGCCAGCTCGCCCGACAGGCTTGAAAAACTGTTTTTT. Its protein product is CASSPDRLEKLFF.

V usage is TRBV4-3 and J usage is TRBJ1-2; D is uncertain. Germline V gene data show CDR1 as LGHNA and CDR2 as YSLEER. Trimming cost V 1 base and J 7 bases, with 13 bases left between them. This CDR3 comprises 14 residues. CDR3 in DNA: TGCGCCAGCAGCCAAGGTTCCTCTGTCGGTGGCTACACCTTC. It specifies CASSQGSSVGGYTF.

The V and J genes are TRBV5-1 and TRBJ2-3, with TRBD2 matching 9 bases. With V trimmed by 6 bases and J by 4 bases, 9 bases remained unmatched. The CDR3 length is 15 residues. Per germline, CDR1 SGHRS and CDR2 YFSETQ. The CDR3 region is CASKASGVLSDTQYF. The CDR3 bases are TGCGCCAGCAAAGCTAGCGGGGTACTCTCAGATACGCAGTATTTT.

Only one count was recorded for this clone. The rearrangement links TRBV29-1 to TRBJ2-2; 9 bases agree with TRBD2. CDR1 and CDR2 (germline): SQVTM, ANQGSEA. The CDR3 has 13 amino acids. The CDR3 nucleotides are TGCAGTATTAGCGGGAGCAACACCGGGGAGCTGTTTTTT. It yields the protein CSISGSNTGELFF.